This TCR beta chain was captured in a study of control samples from healthy donors and cancer patients. The germline gives CDR1 KGHDR, CDR2 SFDVKD. V lost 5 bases and J lost 7, with 17 bases in between. The CDR3 consists of 14 residues. There are a few counts of this clone. Measured with immunoSEQ multiplex PCR; TCRdb has only the in-frame clones, and not every one. The sample contains 51,000 or so clones, around 80% of which appear only once. V usage is TRBV24-1 and J usage is TRBJ2-7, with D tentatively TRBD1 or TRBD2 (5 bases each). The clonotype was recovered from a man aged 70-80 years in good health. Sequenced sample: blood. The CDR3: CATSAGTQTGEQYF. CDR3 coding DNA: TGTGCCACCAGTGCCGGGACCCAAACGGGGGAGCAGTACTTC.